The subject of this entry is one T cell receptor beta chain. Antigen: not known. V dropped 5 bases and J dropped 5 bases, with 15 bases sitting between them. Germline V gene data show CDR1 as MNHEY and CDR2 as SVGEGT. The CDR3 has 14 amino acids. TCRdb keeps only in-frame clones here, not all; method: immunoSEQ multiplex PCR. The repertoire has about 140,000 clones, approximately 89% of them found once; the top ten carry 1.5% to 2%. These data belong to a study of T cell responses to AZD1222 COVID-19 vaccine. Points from the study as a whole: It should be noted that donors were predominantly white British and more often female, and clonal diversity was possibly underestimated. Repertoires were sampled only after the peak T cell response. Variant regions that are unmutated are reportedly the target of nearly half of spike-specific TCRs.

The chain joins TRBV6-2 or TRBV6-3 to TRBJ1-2, with TRBD1 as a possible D gene (5 bases). The sample was peripheral blood, taken 28 days after the second AZD1222 dose. This TCR derives from an adult who received the AZD1222 COVID-19 vaccine. This CDR3 reads CASSEQGLTYGYTF. CDR3 DNA: TGTGCCAGCAGTGAGCAGGGACTAACATATGGCTACACCTTC.